This TCR beta chain stems from a study of CD8+ T cells in alopecia areata. Study results and limitations: Throughout tofacitinib, many expanded lesional clones continued to persist in scalp and blood.

The sample's treatment: oral pan-JAK inhibitor, 5-10 mg twice daily. Comments on this clone: No antigen is known for it.

Extracted RNA was reverse transcribed into cDNA, the sequencing template. Only in-frame clones appear in the TCRdb table, and some are missing; sequencing was by immunoSEQ multiplex PCR. This table holds approximately 200,000 clones, approximately 60% found once. The CDR3 contains 13 residues. V lost 5 bases and J lost 3, with 8 bases in between. Germline V CDR1 and CDR2: MNHEY, SVGAGI. This rearrangement joins TRBV6-5 to TRBJ1-5; D is unclear. The TCR sequence derives from a human donor with alopecia areata. Specimen: CD4+ T cells sorted from blood, collected at week 4, from a patient treated with tofacitinib. The CDR3 DNA is TGTGCCAGCAGTCCTCGGACCAATCAGCCCCAGCATTTT. As protein: CASSPRTNQPQHF.